The 10 T cell receptor beta chains presented below share a single source sample, sequenced in a study of early T cells in non-severe SARS-CoV-2 infection. TCRdb analysed the 5' RACE reads with MiXCR anew, one entry per CDR3 protein. The sample carries around 25,000 distinct CDR3 sequences, roughly 6% recorded once. The specimen was whole blood. These receptors all stem from an adult who was a healthcare worker with PCR-confirmed SARS-CoV-2 infection or an uninfected control (not recorded which).

This clonotype was counted ten times or more. CDR3 sequence (DNA): TGTGCCAGCAGCTTACTACCAGGAGATGAGACCCAGTACTTC. The encoded protein is CASSLLPGDETQYF. The J gene is TRBJ2-5, the V gene TRBV5-8; D gene ambiguous. V lost 2 bases, J lost 5 bases, and 13 bases lay in between. Germline V gives CDR1 SGHTS, CDR2 YDEGEE. CDR3 length equals 14 residues.

This clonotype has at least ten counts. The rearrangement links TRBV29-1 to TRBJ2-7, with D possibly matching TRBD2 (5 bases). There are 14 residues in the CDR3. Germline CDR1 is SQVTM and CDR2 is ANQGSEA. Trimming pared 1 base from V and 3 bases from J, leaving 13 bases between. The CDR3 sequence: CSVEVFVGDYEQYF. CDR3 nucleotides: TGCAGCGTTGAAGTCTTTGTCGGGGACTACGAGCAGTACTTC.

This chain uses TRBV6-1 with TRBJ2-1; 8 bases map to TRBD2. The CDR3 length is 15 residues. V gave up 3 bases and J gave up 9 bases; unmatched junction bases: 10. Germline V gene data show CDR1 as MNHNS and CDR2 as SASEGT. CDR3 sequence: CASSDRGLGFSEQFF. CDR3 in DNA: TGTGCCAGCAGTGACCGGGGACTAGGTTTTAGTGAGCAGTTCTTC.

This clonotype has ten or more counts. The chain carries TRBV7-2 and TRBJ1-4; no reliable D call. Trimming left V 1 base short and J 5 bases short, with 5 bases between. The CDR3 contains 13 residues. CDR1 is SGHTA and CDR2 is FQGNSA in the germline V gene. DNA for the CDR3: TGTGCCAGCAGCTTAGTCCTAAATGAAAAACTGTTTTTT. Amino acids: CASSLVLNEKLFF.

This clonotype was seen many times. In DNA form, the CDR3 reads TGCAGTGGGAAAATTGGACCTAACTATGGCTACACCTTC. It encodes CSGKIGPNYGYTF. J is TRBJ1-2 and V is TRBV20-1; D uncertain. The CDR3 loop spans 13 amino acids. CDR1 and CDR2 (germline): DFQATT, SNEGSKA (reference sequence). V lost 7 bases, J lost 0 bases, and 12 bases lay in between.

This clonotype has at least ten counts. The chain is built from TRBV4-3 and TRBJ2-2; the D is unclear. The CDR3 totals 14 residues. V lost 1 base, J lost 4 bases, and 7 bases lay in between. Germline V gene lookup returns CDR1 LGHNA and CDR2 YSLEER. The CDR3 bases are TGCGCCAGCAGCCAAGGCGGCACCACCGGGGAGCTGTTTTTT. Translating gives CASSQGGTTGELFF.

The table lists this clonotype with many counts. The chain combines TRBV4-3 with TRBJ2-1; D not certain. V lost 0 bases, J lost 0 bases, and 6 bases lay in between. CDR3 length: 15 residues. Germline CDR1 LGHNA, CDR2 YSLEER. The CDR3 bases are TGCGCCAGCAGCCAAGATGTAAGCTCCTACAATGAGCAGTTCTTC. This sequence encodes CASSQDVSSYNEQFF.

This clonotype was picked up many times. The gene calls are TRBV7-2 and TRBJ1-2; D is ambiguous. The length of the CDR3 is 12 residues. Trimming left V 1 base short and J 6 bases short, with 6 bases between. Germline V gene data show CDR1 as SGHTA and CDR2 as FQGNSA. The CDR3 sequence: CASSLVWNGYTF. The CDR3 nucleotides read TGTGCCAGCAGCTTAGTCTGGAATGGCTACACCTTC.

This sequence joins TRBV20-1 and TRBJ2-7; the D is unclear. This CDR3 has 15 residues. With 3 bases removed from V and 5 bases from J, the gap between germline ends came to 20 bases. The V gene's germline CDR1 is DFQATT and CDR2 SNEGSKA (reference sequence). DNA of the CDR3: TGCAGTGCTAGCGGTAGGACCCGAGTGGTAAACGAGCAGTACTTC. As protein: CSASGRTRVVNEQYF.

This clonotype was seen a handful of times. The chain links TRBV4-1 to TRBJ2-1; TRBD1 matches 7 bases. Looked up from germline, CDR1 is MGHRA and CDR2 is YSYEKL. V trimming: 1 base; J trimming: 8 bases; junction bases outside the gene matches: 14. This CDR3 has 17 amino acids. In DNA form, the CDR3 reads TGCGCCAGCAGCCAAGTTGGGAGTGGGAGACAGGGCGATGAGCAGTTCTTC. Translated, it gives CASSQVGSGRQGDEQFF.